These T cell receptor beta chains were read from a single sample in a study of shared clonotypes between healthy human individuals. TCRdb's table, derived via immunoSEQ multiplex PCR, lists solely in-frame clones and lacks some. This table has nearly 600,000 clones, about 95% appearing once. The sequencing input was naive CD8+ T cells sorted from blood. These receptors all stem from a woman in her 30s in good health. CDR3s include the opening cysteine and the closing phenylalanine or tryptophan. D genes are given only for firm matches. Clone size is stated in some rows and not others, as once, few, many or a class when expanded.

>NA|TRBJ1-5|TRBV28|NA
CASSLARAAQPQHF
TGTGCCAGCAGTTTGGCGAGGGCGGCTCAGCCCCAGCATTTT
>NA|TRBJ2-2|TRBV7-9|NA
CASSFLVGELFF
TGTGCCAGCAGTTTTCTCGTCGGGGAGCTGTTTTTT
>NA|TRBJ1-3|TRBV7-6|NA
CASKPKISSGNTIYF
TGTGCCAGCAAACCAAAAATCAGCTCTGGAAACACCATATATTTT
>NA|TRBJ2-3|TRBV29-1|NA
CSVEGSRNTDTQYF
TGCAGCGTTGAAGGATCGAGGAACACAGATACGCAGTATTTT
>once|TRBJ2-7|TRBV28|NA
CASSFYRSYEQYF
TGTGCCAGCAGTTTCTACAGGTCCTACGAGCAGTACTTC
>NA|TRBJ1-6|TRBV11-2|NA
CASSLTESSYNSPLHF
TGTGCCAGCAGCTTAACGGAGAGCTCCTATAATTCACCCCTCCACTTT
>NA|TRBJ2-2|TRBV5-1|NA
CASSLVYTGELFF
TGCGCCAGCAGCTTGGTATACACCGGGGAGCTGTTTTTT
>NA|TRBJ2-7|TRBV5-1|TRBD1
CASSWDRGGYEQYF
TGCGCCAGCAGCTGGGACAGGGGAGGGTACGAGCAGTACTTC
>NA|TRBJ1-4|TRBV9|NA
CASSPEPWGEKLFF
TGTGCCAGCAGCCCTGAGCCCTGGGGAGAAAAACTGTTTTTT
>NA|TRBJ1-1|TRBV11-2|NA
CASSLVKSTEAFF
TGTGCCAGCAGCTTAGTGAAATCGACTGAAGCTTTCTTT
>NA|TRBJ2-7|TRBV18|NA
CASSPAETYEQYF
TGTGCCAGCTCACCGGCGGAGACCTACGAGCAGTACTTC
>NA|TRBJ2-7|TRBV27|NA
CASSLVGQGRPGRYEQYF
TGTGCCAGCAGTTTAGTTGGGCAGGGAAGGCCTGGGAGGTACGAGCAGTACTTC
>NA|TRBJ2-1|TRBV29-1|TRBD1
CSVNRPDREIGEQFF
TGCAGCGTCAACCGACCGGACAGGGAGATCGGTGAGCAGTTCTTC
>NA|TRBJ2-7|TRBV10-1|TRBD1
CASSESIGDRAIHEQYF
TGCGCCAGCAGTGAGTCGATAGGGGACAGGGCCATCCACGAGCAGTACTTC
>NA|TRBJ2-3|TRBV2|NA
CASSTPGDETGDTQYF
TGTGCCAGCAGTACCCCGGGGGACGAGACTGGAGATACGCAGTATTTT
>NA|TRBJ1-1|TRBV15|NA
CATSGGTSTEAFF
TGTGCCACCAGCGGGGGGACCAGCACTGAAGCTTTCTTT
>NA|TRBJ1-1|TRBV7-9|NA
CASSPGTEAFF
TGTGCCAGCAGCCCAGGGACCGAAGCTTTCTTT
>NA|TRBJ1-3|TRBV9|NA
CASSVAGTRGSGNTIYF
TGTGCCAGCAGCGTAGCGGGGACTCGCGGTTCCGGAAACACCATATATTTT
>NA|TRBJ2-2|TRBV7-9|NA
CASSLAISRAGELFF
TGTGCCAGCAGCTTAGCTATCTCCAGGGCCGGGGAGCTGTTTTTT
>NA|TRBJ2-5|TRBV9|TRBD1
CASSHRDRVAQETQYF
TGTGCCAGCAGCCACCGGGACAGGGTCGCCCAAGAGACCCAGTACTTC
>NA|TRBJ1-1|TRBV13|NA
CASSKTTQNTEAFF
TGTGCCAGCAGCAAAACGACCCAGAACACTGAAGCTTTCTTT
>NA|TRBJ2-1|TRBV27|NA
CASSRGSYNEQFF
TGTGCCAGTAGCAGGGGATCCTACAATGAGCAGTTCTTC
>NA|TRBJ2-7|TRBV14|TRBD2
CASSQNGTSGGKHYEQYF
TGTGCCAGCAGCCAAAATGGGACTAGCGGGGGGAAACACTACGAGCAGTACTTC
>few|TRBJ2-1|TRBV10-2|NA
CASSEGYEQFF
TGCGCCAGCAGTGAGGGTTATGAGCAGTTCTTC
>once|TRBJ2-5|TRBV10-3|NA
CAISEPGLEETQYF
TGTGCCATCAGTGAGCCGGGCCTAGAGGAGACCCAGTACTTC
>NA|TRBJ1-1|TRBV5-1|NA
CASSFGQHMNTEAFF
TGCGCCAGCAGCTTCGGACAGCACATGAACACTGAAGCTTTCTTT
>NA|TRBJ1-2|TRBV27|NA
CASSTGLGNYGYTF
TGTGCCAGCAGTACAGGGCTGGGTAACTATGGCTACACCTTC
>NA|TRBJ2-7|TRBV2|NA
CASRGAGTRVYEQYF
TGTGCCAGCAGGGGTGCCGGGACACGTGTATACGAGCAGTACTTC
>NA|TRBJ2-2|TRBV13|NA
CASSEVSGELFF
TGTGCCAGCAGCGAAGTCAGCGGGGAGCTGTTTTTT
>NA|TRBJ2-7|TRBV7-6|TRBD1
CASSFRTGETYEQYF
TGTGCCAGCAGCTTTAGGACAGGGGAGACCTACGAGCAGTACTTC
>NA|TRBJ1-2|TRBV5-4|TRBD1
CASSLEGRGHANYGYTF
TGTGCCAGCAGCTTGGAGGGCAGGGGGCACGCTAACTATGGCTACACCTTC
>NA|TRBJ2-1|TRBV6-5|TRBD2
CASSSISGRAFEQFF
TGTGCCAGCAGTTCCATTAGCGGGAGGGCCTTTGAGCAGTTCTTC